This TCR beta chain was profiled in a study of blood T cell repertoires in COVID-19. In the study overall: Material from acute and convalescent COVID-19 was sourced from the United States, Italy and Spain.

CDR3 length: 15 amino acids. Germline CDR1 is LNHDA and CDR2 is SQIVND (reference sequence). The germline V and J ends were trimmed by 3 bases and 2 bases, with 11 bases remaining between them. This table comes from immunoSEQ multiplex PCR, and its TCRdb copy is limited to in-frame clones, with some not included. The sample has about 400,000 clones; more than 80% are singletons. This clonotype was obtained from a man between 35 and 55 years old with acute or convalescent COVID-19. This chain links TRBV19 with TRBJ2-1; no clear D gene. Source material: peripheral blood. For the CDR3, the DNA is TGTGCCAGTAGTATTGTCTTTCCAGCCTACAATGAGCAGTTCTTC. The encoded protein is CASSIVFPAYNEQFF.